Following are 24 T cell receptor beta chains from one sample sequenced in a study of read filtering for tumor transcriptome and immune sequencing. This library used around 400 ng RNA and molecular barcoded adaptors spanning alpha/delta and beta/gamma chains. TCRdb re-derived calls from the reads in MiXCR, one entry per CDR3 protein. The sample includes about 86,000 distinct CDR3 sequences, approximately 13% of them seen just once. The sequenced sample was a population of CD138-negative cells sorted from bone marrow. The source is a donor at least 40 years old with multiple myeloma.

This clonotype occurred many times. This chain links TRBV7-9 with TRBJ1-1; 7 positions agree with TRBD1. Germline CDR1 SEHNR, CDR2 FQNEAQ (reference sequence). CDR3 size: 15 residues. V shed 0 bases and J 6 bases; nucleotides not matched to a gene: 7. CDR3 in amino acids: CASSLAATRGAEAFF. CDR3 nucleotides: TGTGCCAGCAGCTTAGCGGCTACCAGGGGGGCTGAAGCTTTCTTT.

This clonotype was counted at least ten times. The chain links TRBV29-1 to TRBJ2-7; 9 bases agree with TRBD1. With V trimmed by 7 bases and J by 4 bases, 5 bases remained unmatched. The CDR3 runs to 12 residues. The germline V gene has CDR1 SQVTM and CDR2 ANQGSEA. For the CDR3, the DNA is TGCAGCGGACTGACAGGGGGGTACGAGCAGTACTTC. This sequence encodes CSGLTGGYEQYF.

The sample holds a few counts of this clonotype. A clone one base away is much larger, so this may be a read error. V usage is TRBV2 and J usage is TRBJ2-5, with D hard to call. The length of the CDR3 is 14 residues. V was pared by 3 bases and J by 2 bases, with 10 bases between. In germline, CDR1 is SNHLY, CDR2 FYNNEI. As DNA, the CDR3 is TGTGCCAGCAGTGACCCTGGCAGTCAAGAGACCCAGTACTTC. Protein product: CASSDPGSQETQYF. Using reference TRBV2 and TRBJ2-5 for the parts outside the CDR3, the full variable domain is EPEVTQTPSHQVTQMGQEVILRCVPISNHLYFYWYRQILGQKVEFLVSFYNNEISEKSEIFDDQFSVERPDGSNFTLKIRSTKLEDSAMYFCASSDPGSQETQYFGPGTRLLVL.

In this sample, this clonotype turned up a few times. J is TRBJ2-1 and V is TRBV18, with a weak D call TRBD2 (6 bases). Trimming cost V 0 bases and J 4 bases, with 10 bases left between them. CDR1 and CDR2 (germline): KGHSH, LQKENI. The CDR3 length is 15 residues. The CDR3 sequence is CASSPPPGRYNEQFF. The CDR3 region has the DNA TGTGCCAGCTCACCACCTCCAGGGAGGTACAATGAGCAGTTCTTC.

This clonotype has ten or more counts. The rearrangement uses TRBV11-3 and TRBJ2-5; D not certain. Germline values: CDR1 SGHNT, CDR2 YENEEA. CDR3 length: 13 amino acids. Trimming took off 4 bases at V and 5 bases at J, with 11 bases between the two ends. The CDR3 DNA sequence: TGTGCCAGCAGCTCCGGCCAGAGGGAGACCCAGTACTTC. It specifies CASSSGQRETQYF.

This clonotype was detected once. A read error may be the cause here, since a much bigger clone is one base away. This chain joins TRBV12-3 or TRBV12-4 and TRBJ1-1, with D perhaps TRBD1 (6 bases). The CDR3 extends over 12 amino acids. CDR3 bases: TGTGCCAGCAGTTTTAGGGGGAATGAAGCTCTCTTT. The encoded protein is CASSFRGNEALF.

This clonotype was seen repeatedly, ten times or more. The rearrangement uses TRBV11-2 and TRBJ2-1; D not resolved. The length of the CDR3 is 12 residues. Germline CDR1 and CDR2: SGHAT and FQNNGV. V was shortened by 5 bases and J by 8 bases, with 10 bases between the two germline ends. For the CDR3, the DNA is TGTGCCAGCAGCCCAGAGCGATATGAGCAGTTCTTC. Its translation: CASSPERYEQFF.

This clonotype came up a few times. The chain combines TRBV12-3 or TRBV12-4 with TRBJ2-7; D gene uncertain. CDR3 size: 14 residues. The V gene lost 8 bases and the J gene lost 0 bases, with 14 bases spanning the gap. The CDR3 is CASSQGLLSYEQYF. The CDR3 DNA is TGTGCCAGCTCACAAGGGCTGCTCTCCTACGAGCAGTACTTC.

This clonotype was counted ten times or more. The V and J genes are TRBV7-3 and TRBJ2-1; 7 nucleotides line up with TRBD1. Unmatched junction bases numbered 1, after V lost 2 bases and J lost 0 bases. CDR3 length: 15 residues. The germline CDR1 and CDR2 sequences are SGHTA and FQGTGA. The CDR3 loop reads CASSLGDSSYNEQFF. In nucleotides, the CDR3 is TGTGCCAGCAGCTTAGGGGACAGCTCCTACAATGAGCAGTTCTTC.

This clonotype was recorded at least ten times. The gene calls are TRBV29-1 and TRBJ1-2; 7 nucleotides match TRBD1. The CDR3 length is 11 residues. Losses at the gene ends were 7 bases for V and 3 bases for J; bases not matched to a gene: 2. In germline, CDR1 is SQVTM, CDR2 ANQGSEA. In DNA form, the CDR3 reads TGCAGCGGCGGGACAGACTATGGCTACACCTTC. The encoded protein is CSGGTDYGYTF.

This clonotype was recorded at least ten times. Sequence at one end of the junction differs from germline and may be a read error. The genes are TRBV7-7 and TRBJ2-1, with D perhaps TRBD1 (6 bases). The CDR3 runs to 14 residues. Germline V gene data show CDR1 as SSHAT and CDR2 as FNYEAQ (reference sequence). CDR3: CASSLETGHNEQFF. CDR3 in DNA: TGTGCTAGCAGCTTAGAAACAGGGCATAATGAGCAGTTCTTC.

As regards this clonotype: This CDR3 fails to terminate in the conserved phenylalanine or tryptophan, so it likely reflects a read error. V and J are TRBV15 and TRBJ2-1; weak D call: TRBD1 (5 bases). Trimming took 0 bases from V and 12 from J, leaving 21 bases between them. Germline CDR1 reads LNHNV; CDR2 reads YYDKDF (reference sequence). The CDR3 is 16 residues long. The CDR3 here is CATSRDFSKGLDGQFS. The CDR3 DNA follows: TGTGCCACCAGCAGAGATTTTTCAAAGGGGTTGGATGGGCAGTTCTCC.

This clonotype was observed many times. CDR3 loop: CRTGVMGNEQFF. The CDR3 DNA follows: TGCAGGACTGGGGTAATGGGCAATGAGCAGTTCTTC. The chain combines TRBV20-1 with TRBJ2-1, with D unclear. The CDR3 is 12 amino acids. Germline V CDR1 and CDR2: DFQATT, SNEGSKA (reference sequence).

As to this clonotype: The junction differs from germline at one of its ends, possibly a read error. The chain has TRBV24-1 and TRBJ2-1, with a tentative D call TRBD1 (5 bases). CDR1 KGHDR and CDR2 SFDVKD come from the germline V gene. This CDR3 is built from 18 residues. CDR3 residues: CASSYFSTDTESYNEQFF. CDR3 nucleotides: TGTGCCTCCAGTTATTTTAGTACGGACACAGAGTCCTACAATGAGCAGTTCTTC.

This sequence joins TRBV18 and TRBJ1-1; TRBD1 aligns across 7 bases. This CDR3 is built from 14 residues. V lost 4 bases and J lost 2; bases outside the gene matches: 4. Germline V gives CDR1 KGHSH, CDR2 LQKENI. The CDR3 DNA is TGTGCCAGCTCACTTTGGGACAGCAACACTGAAGCTTTCTTT. This codes for CASSLWDSNTEAFF.

The sample holds a few counts of this clonotype. The rearrangement links TRBV2 to TRBJ2-1; 11 bases match TRBD2. Germline V CDR1 and CDR2: SNHLY, FYNNEI. The junction had 19 bases not matched to a gene; V was cut back by 6 bases and J by 12 bases. The CDR3 contains 17 residues. The CDR3 region has the DNA TGTGCCAGCAGAAACTTAGCGGGAGGGCCAAGGTCCTATGGGCAGTTCTTC. Encoded protein: CASRNLAGGPRSYGQFF.

This clonotype was counted ten times or more. V gene TRBV11-3 combines with J gene TRBJ2-6; possibly TRBD1 for D (5 bases). The germline gives CDR1 SGHNT, CDR2 YENEEA. The CDR3 extends over 14 amino acids. With 8 bases removed from V and 1 base from J, the gap between germline ends came to 9 bases. The CDR3 DNA reads TGTGCCAGCTCTAGGGGTTCTGGGGCCAACGTCCTGACTTTC. It encodes CASSRGSGANVLTF.

CDR3 sequence: CASSLTGEKGNEQFF. For the CDR3, the DNA is TGTGCCAGCAGCCTGACAGGGGAGAAAGGCAATGAGCAGTTCTTC. The gene calls are TRBV2 and TRBJ2-1; 8 bases fit TRBD1. Unmatched junction bases numbered 10, after V lost 6 bases and J lost 6 bases. The CDR3 is 15 amino acids. Looked up from germline, CDR1 is SNHLY and CDR2 is FYNNEI.

This clonotype was found many times. The chain couples TRBV11-2 to TRBJ2-1, with D hard to call. V was trimmed by 5 bases and J by 0 bases, leaving 17 bases between them. CDR3 length equals 17 residues. The germline gives CDR1 SGHAT, CDR2 FQNNGV. The CDR3 protein is CASSIRPKPSSYNEQFF. The CDR3 region has the DNA TGTGCCAGCAGCATCAGACCCAAACCAAGCTCCTACAATGAGCAGTTCTTC.

This clonotype was seen at least ten times. The gene calls are TRBV7-2 and TRBJ2-6; D is possibly TRBD1 (6 bases). The germline gives CDR1 SGHTA, CDR2 FQGNSA. The V end was cut by 2 bases, the J end by 2 bases, with 10 bases between. The CDR3 covers 16 residues. CDR3 region: CASSLRTATGANVLTF. The CDR3 region has the DNA TGTGCCAGCAGCTTAAGGACAGCCACTGGGGCCAACGTCCTGACTTTC.

This clonotype appeared many times. The rearrangement links TRBV7-9 to TRBJ1-1; unclear D gene. Germline CDR1 SEHNR, CDR2 FQNEAQ (reference sequence). Trimming took 6 bases from V and 3 from J, leaving 11 bases between them. The CDR3 spans 13 residues. The CDR3 loop reads CASRVGVDTEAFF. The CDR3 DNA sequence: TGTGCCAGCAGGGTCGGGGTCGACACTGAAGCTTTCTTT.

This clonotype appeared many times. CDR3: CASSPRTGLNTGELFF. CDR3 nucleotide sequence: TGTGCCAGCAGCCCCAGGACAGGGCTGAACACCGGGGAGCTGTTTTTT. V and J are TRBV5-5 and TRBJ2-2; 8 bases are a match to TRBD1. Germline lookup yields CDR1 SGHKS and CDR2 YYEKEE (reference sequence). V shed 4 bases and J 1 base; nucleotides not matched to a gene: 6. This CDR3 has 16 residues.

This clonotype was observed many times. The chain recombines TRBV29-1 with TRBJ2-5, with 10 bases identical to TRBD1. The CDR3 is 15 residues long. With V trimmed by 4 bases and J by 1 base, 6 bases remained unmatched. The germline CDR1 and CDR2 sequences are SQVTM and ANQGSEA. The CDR3 spells CSVGGQGVAQETQYF. The CDR3 DNA reads TGCAGCGTTGGAGGACAGGGGGTTGCCCAAGAGACCCAGTACTTC.

In its sample, this clonotype was seen many times. At one end, the junction sequence differs from germline, possibly due to a read error. The chain carries TRBV5-1 and TRBJ2-5; 7 bases match TRBD1. Germline V CDR1 and CDR2: SGHRS, YFSETQ. The CDR3 length is 15 residues. The CDR3 DNA sequence: TGTGCCAGCAGTTTACTAGGGACAGCCCAGGAGACCCAGTACTTC. It codes for CASSLLGTAQETQYF. Variable domain in full (rest from reference TRBV5-1 and TRBJ2-5): KAGVTQTPRYLIKTRGQQVTLSCSPISGHRSVSWYQQTPGQGLQFLFEYFSETQRNKGNFPGRFSGRQFSNSRSEMNVSTLELGDSALYLCASSLLGTAQETQYFGPGTRLLVL.